This TCR beta chain was observed in a study of response to subunit inactivated influenza vaccine. TCRdb processed the RT-PCR reads anew with MiXCR; each CDR3 protein has one entry. The sample carries 860,000 or so distinct CDR3 sequences, around 21% recorded once. Findings and caveats of the study: With each seasonal influenza vaccination, the authors suggested, few new T cells are recruited.

Trimming took off 3 bases at V and 3 bases at J, with 11 bases between the two ends. Germline values: CDR1 MNHEY, CDR2 SMNVEV (reference sequence). The CDR3 extends over 14 amino acids. This clonotype appeared many times. Its antigen is unidentified. The V and J genes are TRBV27 and TRBJ2-5, with D possibly being TRBD1 or TRBD2 (5 bases each). The TCR originated in a man over 45 who received an inactivated influenza vaccine. Here the sequenced sample was PBMCs from blood, taken more than 4 days after vaccination. The CDR3: CASSFLGVEETQYF. Here the CDR3 DNA reads TGTGCCAGCAGTTTTTTGGGGGTCGAAGAGACCCAGTACTTC.